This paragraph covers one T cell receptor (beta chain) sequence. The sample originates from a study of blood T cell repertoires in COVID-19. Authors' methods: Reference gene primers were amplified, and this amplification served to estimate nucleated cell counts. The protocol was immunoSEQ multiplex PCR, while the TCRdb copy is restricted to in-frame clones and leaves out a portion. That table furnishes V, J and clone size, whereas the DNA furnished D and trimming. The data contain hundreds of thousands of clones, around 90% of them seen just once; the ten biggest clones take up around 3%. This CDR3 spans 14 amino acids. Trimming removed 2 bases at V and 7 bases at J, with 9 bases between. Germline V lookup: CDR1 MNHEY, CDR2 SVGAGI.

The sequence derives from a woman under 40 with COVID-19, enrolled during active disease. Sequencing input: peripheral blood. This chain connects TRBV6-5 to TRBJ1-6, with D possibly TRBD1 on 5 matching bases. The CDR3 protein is CASSYTPGNSPLHF. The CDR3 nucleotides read TGTGCCAGCAGTTACACCCCAGGGAATTCACCCCTCCACTTT.